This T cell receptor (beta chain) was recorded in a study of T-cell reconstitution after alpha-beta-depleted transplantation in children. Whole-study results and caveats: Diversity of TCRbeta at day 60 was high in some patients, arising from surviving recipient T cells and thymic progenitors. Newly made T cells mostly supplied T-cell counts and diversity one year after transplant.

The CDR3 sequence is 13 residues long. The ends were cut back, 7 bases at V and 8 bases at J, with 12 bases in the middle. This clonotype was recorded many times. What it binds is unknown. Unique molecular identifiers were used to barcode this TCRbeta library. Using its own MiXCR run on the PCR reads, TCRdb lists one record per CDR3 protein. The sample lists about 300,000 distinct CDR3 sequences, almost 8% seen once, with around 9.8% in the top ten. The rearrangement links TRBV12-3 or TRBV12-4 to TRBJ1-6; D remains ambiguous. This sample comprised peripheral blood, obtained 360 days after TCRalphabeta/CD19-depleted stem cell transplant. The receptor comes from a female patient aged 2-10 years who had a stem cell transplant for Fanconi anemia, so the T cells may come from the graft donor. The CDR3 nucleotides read TGTGCCAGCACGGCAGTCGCTTATTCACCCCTCCACTTT. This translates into CASTAVAYSPLHF.